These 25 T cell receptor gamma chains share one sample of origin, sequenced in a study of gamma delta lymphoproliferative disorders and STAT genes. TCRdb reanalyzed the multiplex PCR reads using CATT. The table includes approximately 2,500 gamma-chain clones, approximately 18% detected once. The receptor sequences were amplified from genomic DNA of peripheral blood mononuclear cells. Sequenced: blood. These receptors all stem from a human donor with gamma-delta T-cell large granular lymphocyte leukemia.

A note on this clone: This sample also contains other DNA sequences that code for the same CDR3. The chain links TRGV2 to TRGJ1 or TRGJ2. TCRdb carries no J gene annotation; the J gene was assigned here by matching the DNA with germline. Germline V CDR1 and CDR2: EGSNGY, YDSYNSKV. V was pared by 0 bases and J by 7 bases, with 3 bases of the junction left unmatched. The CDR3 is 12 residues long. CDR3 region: CATWDGLYKKLF. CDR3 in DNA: TGTGCCACCTGGGACGGGCTATATAAGAAACTCTTT.

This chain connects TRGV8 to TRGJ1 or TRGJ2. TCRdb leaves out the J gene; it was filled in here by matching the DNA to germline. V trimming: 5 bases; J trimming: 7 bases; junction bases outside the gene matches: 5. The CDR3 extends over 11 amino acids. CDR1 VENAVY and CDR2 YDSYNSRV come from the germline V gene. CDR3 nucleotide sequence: TGTGCCACCTGGGCACGGTATAAGAAACTCTTT. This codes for CATWARYKKLF.

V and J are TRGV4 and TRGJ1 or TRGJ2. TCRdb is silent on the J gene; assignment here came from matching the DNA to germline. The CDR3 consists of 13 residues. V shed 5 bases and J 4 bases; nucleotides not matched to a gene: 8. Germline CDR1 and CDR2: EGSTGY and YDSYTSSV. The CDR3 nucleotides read TGTGCCACCTGGGGGAGGAGATATTATAAGAAACTCTTT. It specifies CATWGRRYYKKLF.

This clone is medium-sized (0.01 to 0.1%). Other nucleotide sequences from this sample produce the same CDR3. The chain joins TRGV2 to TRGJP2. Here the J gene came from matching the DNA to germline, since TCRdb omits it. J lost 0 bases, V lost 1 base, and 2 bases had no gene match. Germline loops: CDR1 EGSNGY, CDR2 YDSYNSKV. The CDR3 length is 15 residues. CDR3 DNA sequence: TGTGCCACCTGGGACGGATATAGTAGTGATTGGATCAAGACGTTT. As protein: CATWDGYSSDWIKTF.

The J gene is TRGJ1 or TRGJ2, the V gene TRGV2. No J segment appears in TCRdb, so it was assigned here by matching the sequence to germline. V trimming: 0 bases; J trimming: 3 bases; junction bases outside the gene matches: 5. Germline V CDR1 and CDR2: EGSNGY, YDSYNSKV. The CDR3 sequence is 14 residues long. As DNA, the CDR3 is TGTGCCACCTGGGACGGGCCTTTTTATTATAAGAAACTCTTT. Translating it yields CATWDGPFYYKKLF.

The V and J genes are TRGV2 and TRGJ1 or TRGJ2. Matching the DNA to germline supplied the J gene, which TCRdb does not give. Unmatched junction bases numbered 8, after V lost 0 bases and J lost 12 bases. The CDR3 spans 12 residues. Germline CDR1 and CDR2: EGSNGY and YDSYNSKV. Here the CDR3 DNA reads TGTGCCACCTGGGACGGGCCTTCCGGGAAACTCTTT. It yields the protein CATWDGPSGKLF.

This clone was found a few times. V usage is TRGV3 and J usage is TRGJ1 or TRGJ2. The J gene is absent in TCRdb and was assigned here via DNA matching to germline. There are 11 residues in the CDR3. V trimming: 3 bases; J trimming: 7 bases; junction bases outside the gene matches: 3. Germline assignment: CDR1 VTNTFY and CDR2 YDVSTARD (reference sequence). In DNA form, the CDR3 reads TGTGCCACCTGGGACGACTATAAGAAACTCTTT. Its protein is CATWDDYKKLF.

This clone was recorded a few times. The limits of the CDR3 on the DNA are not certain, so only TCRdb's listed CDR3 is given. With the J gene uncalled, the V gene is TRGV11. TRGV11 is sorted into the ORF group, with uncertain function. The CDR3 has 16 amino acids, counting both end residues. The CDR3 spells CTTVPAGLDAYYKKLF.

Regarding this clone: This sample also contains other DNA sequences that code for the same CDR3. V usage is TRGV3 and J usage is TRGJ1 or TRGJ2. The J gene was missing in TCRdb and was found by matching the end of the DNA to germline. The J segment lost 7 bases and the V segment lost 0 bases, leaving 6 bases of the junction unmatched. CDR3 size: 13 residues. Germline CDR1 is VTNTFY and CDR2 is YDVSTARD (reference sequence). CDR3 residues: CATWDRLRYKKLF. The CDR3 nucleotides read TGTGCCACCTGGGACAGGCTGAGGTATAAGAAACTCTTT.

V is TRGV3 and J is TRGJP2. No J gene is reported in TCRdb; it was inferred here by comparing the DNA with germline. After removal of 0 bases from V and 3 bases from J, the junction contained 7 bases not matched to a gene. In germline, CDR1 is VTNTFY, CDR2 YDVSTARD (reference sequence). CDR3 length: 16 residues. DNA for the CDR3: TGTGCCACCTGGGACAGGCCCGTCGGTAGTGATTGGATCAAGACGTTT. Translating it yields CATWDRPVGSDWIKTF.

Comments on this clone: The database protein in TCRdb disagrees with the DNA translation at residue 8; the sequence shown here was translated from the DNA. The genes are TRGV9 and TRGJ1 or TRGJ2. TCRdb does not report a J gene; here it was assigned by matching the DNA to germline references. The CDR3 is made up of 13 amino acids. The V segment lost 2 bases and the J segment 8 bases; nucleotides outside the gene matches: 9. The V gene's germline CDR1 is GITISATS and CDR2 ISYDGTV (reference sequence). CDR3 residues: CALWEAPHHKKLF. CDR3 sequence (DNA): TGTGCCTTGTGGGAGGCTCCCCACCATAAGAAACTCTTT.

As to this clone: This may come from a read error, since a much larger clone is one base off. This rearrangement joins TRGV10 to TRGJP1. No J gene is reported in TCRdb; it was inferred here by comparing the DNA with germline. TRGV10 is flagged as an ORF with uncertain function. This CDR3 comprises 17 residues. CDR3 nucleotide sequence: TGTGCTGCGTGGGATTGTACGGCTCCAACCATTGGTTGGTTCAAGATATTT. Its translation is CAAWDCTAPTIGWFKIF.

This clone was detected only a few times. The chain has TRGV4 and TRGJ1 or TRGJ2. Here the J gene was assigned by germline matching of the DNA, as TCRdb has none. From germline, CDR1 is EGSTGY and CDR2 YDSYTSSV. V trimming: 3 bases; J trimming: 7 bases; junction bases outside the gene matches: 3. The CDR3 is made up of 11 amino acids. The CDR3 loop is CATWDRYKKLF. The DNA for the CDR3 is TGTGCCACCTGGGATCGGTATAAGAAACTCTTT.

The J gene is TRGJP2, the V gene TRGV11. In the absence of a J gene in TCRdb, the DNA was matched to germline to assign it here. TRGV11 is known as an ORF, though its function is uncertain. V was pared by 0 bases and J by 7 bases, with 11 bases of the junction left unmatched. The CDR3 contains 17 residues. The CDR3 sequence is CACWIRHEFLADWIKTF. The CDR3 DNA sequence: TGTGCCTGCTGGATTAGGCACGAGTTCCTAGCTGATTGGATCAAGACGTTT.

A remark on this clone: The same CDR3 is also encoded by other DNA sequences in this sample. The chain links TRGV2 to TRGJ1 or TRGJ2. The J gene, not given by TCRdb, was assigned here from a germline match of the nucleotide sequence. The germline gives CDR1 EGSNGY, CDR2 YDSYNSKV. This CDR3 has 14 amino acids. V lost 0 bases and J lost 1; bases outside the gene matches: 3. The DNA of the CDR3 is TGTGCCACCTGGGACGGGCCTAATTATTATAAGAAACTCTTT. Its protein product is CATWDGPNYYKKLF.

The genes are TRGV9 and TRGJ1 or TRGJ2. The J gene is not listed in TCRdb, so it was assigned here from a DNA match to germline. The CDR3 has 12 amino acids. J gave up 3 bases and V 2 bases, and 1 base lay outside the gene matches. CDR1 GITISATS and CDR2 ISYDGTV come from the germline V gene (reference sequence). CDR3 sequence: CALWEAYYKKLF. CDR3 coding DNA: TGTGCCTTGTGGGAGGCTTATTATAAGAAACTCTTT.

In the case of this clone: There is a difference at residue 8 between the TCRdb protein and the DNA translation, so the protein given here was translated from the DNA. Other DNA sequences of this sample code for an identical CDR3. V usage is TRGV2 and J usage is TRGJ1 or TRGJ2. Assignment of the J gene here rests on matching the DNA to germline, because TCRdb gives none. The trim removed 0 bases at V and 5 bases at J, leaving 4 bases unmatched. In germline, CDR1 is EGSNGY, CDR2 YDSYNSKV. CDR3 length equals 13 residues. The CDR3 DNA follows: TGTGCCACCTGGGACGGGCGGCATTATAAGAAACTCTTT. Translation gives CATWDGRHYKKLF.

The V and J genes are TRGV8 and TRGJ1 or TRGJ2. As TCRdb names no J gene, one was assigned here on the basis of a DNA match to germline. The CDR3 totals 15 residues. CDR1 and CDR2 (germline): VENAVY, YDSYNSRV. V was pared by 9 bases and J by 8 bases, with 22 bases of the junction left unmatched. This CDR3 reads CATISWDPTSNKKLF. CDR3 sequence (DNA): TGTGCCACCATCTCATGGGACCCCACCTCGAATAAGAAACTCTTT.

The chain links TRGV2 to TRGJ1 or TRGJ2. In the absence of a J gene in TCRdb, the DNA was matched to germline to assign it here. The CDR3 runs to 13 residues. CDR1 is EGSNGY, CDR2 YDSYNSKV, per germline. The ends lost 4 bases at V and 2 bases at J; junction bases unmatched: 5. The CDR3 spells CATWDLDYYKKLF. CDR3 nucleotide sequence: TGTGCCACCTGGGATTTGGATTATTATAAGAAACTCTTT.

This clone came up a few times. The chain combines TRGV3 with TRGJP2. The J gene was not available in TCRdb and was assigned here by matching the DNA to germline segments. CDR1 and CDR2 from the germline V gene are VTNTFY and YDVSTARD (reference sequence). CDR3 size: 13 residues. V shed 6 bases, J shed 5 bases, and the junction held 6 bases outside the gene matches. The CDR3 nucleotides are TGTGCCACCTGGATACGGAGTGATTGGATCAAGACGTTT. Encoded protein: CATWIRSDWIKTF.

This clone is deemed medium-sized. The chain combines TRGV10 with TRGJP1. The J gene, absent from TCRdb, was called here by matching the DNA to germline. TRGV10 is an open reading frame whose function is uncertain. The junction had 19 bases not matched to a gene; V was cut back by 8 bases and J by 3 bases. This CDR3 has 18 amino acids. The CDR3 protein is CAAWDYARPLATGWFKIF. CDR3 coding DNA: TGTGCTGCGTGGGATTATGCCCGCCCGTTGGCCACTGGTTGGTTCAAGATATTT.

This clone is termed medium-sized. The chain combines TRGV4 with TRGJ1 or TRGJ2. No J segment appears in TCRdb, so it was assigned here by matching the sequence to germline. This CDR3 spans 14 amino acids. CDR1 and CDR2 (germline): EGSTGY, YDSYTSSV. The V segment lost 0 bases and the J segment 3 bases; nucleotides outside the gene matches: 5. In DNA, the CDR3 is TGTGCCACCTGGGATGGGGCTTTTTATTATAAGAAACTCTTT. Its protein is CATWDGAFYYKKLF.

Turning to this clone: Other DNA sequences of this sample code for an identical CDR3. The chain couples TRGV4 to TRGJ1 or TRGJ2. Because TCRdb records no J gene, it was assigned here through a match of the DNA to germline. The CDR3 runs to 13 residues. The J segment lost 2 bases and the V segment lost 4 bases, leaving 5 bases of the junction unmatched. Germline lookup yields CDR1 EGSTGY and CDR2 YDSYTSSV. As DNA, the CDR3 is TGTGCCACCTGGGACGGTTATTATTATAAGAAACTCTTT. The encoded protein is CATWDGYYYKKLF.

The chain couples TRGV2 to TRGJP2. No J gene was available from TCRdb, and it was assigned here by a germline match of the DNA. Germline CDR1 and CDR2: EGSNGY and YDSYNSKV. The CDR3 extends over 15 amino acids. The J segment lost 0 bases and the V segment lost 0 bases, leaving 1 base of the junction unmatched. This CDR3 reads CATWDGHSSDWIKTF. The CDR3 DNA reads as TGTGCCACCTGGGACGGGCATAGTAGTGATTGGATCAAGACGTTT.

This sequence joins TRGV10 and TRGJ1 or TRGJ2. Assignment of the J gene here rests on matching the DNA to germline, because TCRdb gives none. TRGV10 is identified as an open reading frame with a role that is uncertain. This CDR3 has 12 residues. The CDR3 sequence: CASLYPYYKKLF. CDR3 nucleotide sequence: TGTGCGAGCCTTTACCCTTATTATAAGAAACTCTTT.